This T cell receptor (beta chain) was observed in a study of beta chain features in type 1 diabetes. Across the whole study: Healthy donors, compared against patients, showed similar age, gender and cell yields. Study-wide results and caveats: Within patients, naive, central memory and Treg TCRB repertoires seemed more similar than within healthy donors. Among patients with Type 1 diabetes, TCRB CDR3s were moderately but significantly shorter in every one of the four CD4+ subsets.

A word on this clone: Antigen unknown. This specimen includes other DNA sequences encoding the same CDR3.

Isolated RNA was reverse transcribed in full, so expressed TCRB transcripts were sequenced. Only in-frame clones appear in the TCRdb table, and some are missing; sequencing was by immunoSEQ multiplex PCR. The profile covers 500,000 to 650,000 clones, with over 10% appearing a single time and approximately 0.11% taken by the ten largest. One heparinised blood draw, averaging about 116 mL, came from each donor. Germline V CDR1 and CDR2: SGHNT, YYREEE (reference sequence). Trimming cost V 2 bases and J 6 bases, with 9 bases left between them. The CDR3 length is 14 residues. The TCR was taken from a man under 40 with type 1 diabetes. Material: naive CD4+ T cells from blood. The chain employs TRBV5-4 and TRBJ1-6, with D maybe TRBD1 (5 bases). The CDR3 region has the DNA TGTGCCAGCAGCTTAGCAGGGAGTAATTCACCCCTCCACTTT. Its translation is CASSLAGSNSPLHF.